This T cell receptor (beta chain) emerged from a study of blood T cells in healthy people across ages. Individuals who donated were healthy Caucasians from Russia aged roughly 6 to 100. Trimming left V 6 bases short and J 7 bases short, with 18 bases between. The CDR3 runs 15 residues. A J-beta primer mix and a sample-barcoded 5' primer were used in a second PCR of roughly 6 to 11 cycles. TCRdb called the 5' RACE reads again in MiXCR, with one record for every CDR3 protein. The sample includes just over 800,000 distinct CDR3 sequences, 55% to 65% of them seen just once. This sequence originates from a man under 40 in good health. The sequencing sample was made of blood. The genes are TRBV12-3 or TRBV12-4 and TRBJ2-2, with D possibly matching TRBD1 (6 bases). The CDR3 sequence is CASSPGGRWGGELFF. In DNA form, the CDR3 reads TGTGCCAGCAGCCCTGGGGGCAGATGGGGCGGGGAGCTGTTTTTT.